The TCR beta chain described here comes from a study of T cells in Graves' hyperthyroidism and ophthalmopathy. Study-wide results and caveats: Blood also carried most thyroid clonotypes expanded above 0.001.

V shed 8 bases, J shed 2 bases, and the junction held 8 bases outside the gene matches. CDR1 MNHEY and CDR2 SVGEGT come from the germline V gene. The CDR3 length is 15 residues. RNA transcripts provided the source from which TCR beta CDR3 regions were amplified. The primer set for the first-round RT-PCR of the TCR CDR3 was HTBI. MiXCR, run by TCRdb on the multiplex PCR reads, gives a single entry per CDR3 protein. The sample has about 210,000 distinct CDR3 sequences, around 17% seen once; the top ten hold around two fifths. About this clonotype itself: Its target is unknown.

Specimen: blood. This receptor was taken from a man aged 40-50 years with Graves' hyperthyroidism. The chain joins TRBV6-2 or TRBV6-3 to TRBJ2-2, with TRBD1 identical over 7 bases. The chain's CDR3 is CASGVGTVNTGELFF. In DNA, the CDR3 is TGTGCCAGCGGGGTCGGGACAGTCAACACCGGGGAGCTGTTTTTT.